This TCR beta chain was recorded in a study of T cells after yellow fever vaccination (dated by TCRdb to the late 2010s). In terms of the full investigation: The SMART-Seq v4 Ultra Low Input RNA kit was used to prepare libraries from fractions with low cell numbers. Blood was collected at multiple timepoints before and after primary and secondary immunization, and bulk PBMC replicates and cell subsets were isolated. Two healthy male donors, one aged 18 to 30 and one aged 30 to 40 years, were included in the cohort. Bulk TCR alpha and beta repertoires were sequenced longitudinally to track T-cell clones before and after primary and booster YFV17D yellow fever vaccination. The study at large found these results: A small share of clonotypes was detected in both CD4 and CD8 compartments, with the overlap likely arising from convergent recombination. Because abundant contaminating clonotypes from the bulk population could be contained in FACS-sorted repertoires, computational filtering was required. Because only two donors were included in the study, the extent to which the findings can be generalized is limited. Most clones expanded after primary vaccination (about 96% of CD4 and 88% of CD8) were re-detected after the booster, suggesting that broad memory maintenance occurred. The secondary T-cell response was weaker than the primary response but faster, peaking on day 5 instead of day 15.

TCR cDNA was synthesized by 5'RACE template switching, which introduced a universal primer site and unique molecular identifiers. cDNA synthesis was primed from both the TCR alpha and TCR beta constant segments. Two PCR steps were used to amplify libraries, with sample barcodes and sequencing adapters being added in the second step. Libraries were sequenced on Illumina HiSeq 2500 (2x100 bp) or NovaSeq (2x150 bp). The authors' analysis ran thus. MIGEC handled demultiplexing of reads and collapsing into UMI consensus sequences, while MiXCR performed V(D)J alignment. Using edgeR on replicate PBMC samples, clonotypes were called vaccine-responding if FDR was below 0.01 and the log2 fold change was above 5 up to day 15. Each bulk clonotype received a CD4 or CD8 identity based on whether the sequenced CD4 or CD8 repertoire contained that clonotype at higher abundance. TCRdb's own reprocessing of the public reads used fastp at Q25 and MiXCR and kept productive beta chains. One record per CDR3 amino acid sequence lists the most common genes and DNA. TCRdb's processing, not the authors' own work, is the source of the V and J calls. This sample gives 450,000 to 600,000 distinct CDR3 sequences in total; roughly 13% of them show up just once. Roughly an eighth of the sample goes to the ten largest clones.

Per the publication, the treatment or condition label means: live attenuated yellow fever vaccine strain. At each blood-draw timepoint, two biological replicates of bulk PBMCs were obtained. A standard Ficoll-Paque protocol was used to isolate PBMCs from peripheral blood. TriZol was used to extract RNA from bulk PBMCs, from CD4 and CD8 fractions, and from dextramer-positive and dextramer-negative fractions. This clonotype was observed a single time. The antigen this receptor binds is unknown. Within one base of it there is no much larger clone, and no base qualities were kept. Weak support is all one read offers. The germline V gene gives CDR1 as SGHRS and CDR2 as YFSETQ. The trim is 4 bases for V and 4 bases for J, with a gap of 14 bases between the germline ends. The CDR3 measures 15 amino acids from cysteine to phenylalanine. The only DNA kept is the CDR3, 45 bases in frame from the first base.

This specimen consisted of PBMCs, obtained on the day of the yellow fever booster vaccination. This clonotype was sampled from a man aged 25-40 years who received the YFV17D yellow fever vaccine. The V and J segments used are TRBV5-1 and TRBJ1-4; no D gene is confidently identified. The CDR3 here reads CASSTGILSNEKLFF. The nucleotide sequence reads TGCGCCAGCAGCACCGGGATCCTAAGTAATGAAAAACTGTTTTTT.